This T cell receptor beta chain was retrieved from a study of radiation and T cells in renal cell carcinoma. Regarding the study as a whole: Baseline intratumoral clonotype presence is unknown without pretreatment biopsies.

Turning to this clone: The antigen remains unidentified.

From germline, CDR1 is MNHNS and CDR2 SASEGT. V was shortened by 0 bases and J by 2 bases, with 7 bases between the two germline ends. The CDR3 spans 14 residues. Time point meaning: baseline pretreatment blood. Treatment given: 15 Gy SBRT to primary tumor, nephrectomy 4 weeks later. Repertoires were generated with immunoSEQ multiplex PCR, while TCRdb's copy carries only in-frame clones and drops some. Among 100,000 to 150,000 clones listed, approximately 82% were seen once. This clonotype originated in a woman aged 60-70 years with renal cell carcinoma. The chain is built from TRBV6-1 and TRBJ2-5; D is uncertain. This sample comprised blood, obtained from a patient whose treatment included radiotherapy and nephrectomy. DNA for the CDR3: TGTGCCAGCAGTGAAGCGCTAGGGCAAGAGACCCAGTACTTC. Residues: CASSEALGQETQYF.